Listed below are T cell receptor beta chains from one sample, sequenced in a study of response to subunit inactivated influenza vaccine. TCRdb independently ran MiXCR on the RT-PCR reads; one entry per CDR3 protein. The sample shows 500,000 to 600,000 distinct CDR3 sequences, roughly 13% of them seen only once. Sequencing used PBMCs from blood, obtained 35 to 45 days after vaccination. These receptors came from a man aged 45-60 years who received an inactivated influenza vaccine. Each CDR3 is given with its conserved first and last residue. Fields, in order: J gene, clone size, D gene, V gene, CDR3 protein, CDR3 DNA. A D gene is named only where the DNA matches it firmly. Expanded clones get a size class; other rows say once, few or many, or leave the size out.

>TRBJ1-6|many|-|TRBV29-1
CSVSGGSNSPLHF
TGCAGCGTTTCCGGGGGGTCCAATTCACCCCTCCACTTT
>TRBJ1-5|few|-|TRBV20-1
CSARKGDRTQHF
TGCAGTGCTAGGAAGGGAGACCGGACACAGCATTTT
>TRBJ1-5|-|-|TRBV12-3/TRBV12-4
CASSFGRWIQPQHF
TGTGCCAGCAGTTTTGGGAGGTGGATCCAGCCCCAGCATTTT
>TRBJ2-5|-|TRBD2|TRBV4-2
CASSQDWAGDQYF
TGTGCCAGCAGCCAAGATTGGGCGGGGGACCAGTACTTC
>TRBJ2-3|-|TRBD2|TRBV20-1
CSARHPGLGGTDTQYF
TGCAGTGCGAGACATCCGGGACTAGGGGGCACAGATACGCAGTATTTT
>TRBJ2-7|few|-|TRBV27
CASSLSPLAGREQYF
TGTGCCAGCAGTTTATCCCCTCTGGCAGGGAGGGAGCAGTACTTC
>TRBJ2-1|-|-|TRBV12-5
CASGLGVSSYNEQFF
TGTGCTAGTGGTTTAGGTGTGAGCTCCTACAATGAGCAGTTCTTC
>TRBJ1-1|few|-|TRBV28
CASSLGPGRSMNTEAFF
TGTGCCAGCAGTTTGGGACCGGGACGGTCGATGAACACTGAAGCTTTCTTT
>TRBJ2-2|many|TRBD2|TRBV12-3/TRBV12-4
CASSTLAGGFGELFF
TGTGCCAGCAGCACCCTAGCGGGAGGGTTCGGGGAGCTGTTTTTT
>TRBJ2-7|few|TRBD1|TRBV7-2
CASSLGPTGDYEQYF
TGTGCCAGCAGCTTAGGCCCCACAGGGGACTACGAGCAGTACTTC
>TRBJ1-2|-|TRBD1|TRBV28
CASSSSTGPNYGYTF
TGTGCCAGCAGTTCCTCGACAGGGCCTAACTATGGCTACACCTTC
>TRBJ2-4|-|-|TRBV15
CATSRDIRKNIQYF
TGTGCCACCAGCAGAGATATCCGCAAAAACATTCAGTACTTC
>TRBJ1-4|-|-|TRBV19
CASSQGMHREKLFF
TGTGCCAGTAGTCAGGGAATGCACCGGGAAAAACTGTTTTTT
>TRBJ1-6|-|-|TRBV6-5
CASSYSTGGGSPLHF
TGTGCCAGCAGTTACTCGACTGGGGGGGGTTCACCCCTCCACTTT
>TRBJ2-7|few|TRBD1|TRBV12-3/TRBV12-4
CASSPTPDRAEQYF
TGTGCCAGCAGCCCCACTCCCGACAGGGCCGAGCAGTACTTC
>TRBJ2-7|-|-|TRBV5-6
CASSRWTVSYEQYF
TGTGCCAGCAGCCGATGGACAGTTTCCTACGAGCAGTACTTC
>TRBJ2-1|few|-|TRBV20-1
CSASRGDLENEQFF
TGCAGTGCTAGCCGTGGGGACCTCGAGAATGAGCAGTTCTTC
>TRBJ2-7|-|-|TRBV29-1
CSVGWTSPEQYF
TGCAGCGTTGGTTGGACAAGCCCCGAGCAGTACTTC
>TRBJ2-3|-|TRBD2|TRBV20-1
CSASTASGSADTQYF
TGCAGCGCTAGTACGGCTAGCGGGAGTGCAGATACGCAGTATTTT
>TRBJ2-3|-|-|TRBV7-8
CASSLAGTPQRRDTQYF
TGTGCCAGCAGCTTAGCCGGGACCCCGCAGAGAAGAGATACGCAGTATTTT
>TRBJ2-3|few|TRBD2|TRBV6-2/TRBV6-3
CASRKPGTSGKDTQYF
TGTGCCAGCAGAAAACCCGGGACTAGCGGGAAGGATACGCAGTATTTT
>TRBJ2-3|-|-|TRBV12-3/TRBV12-4
CASNTPGGGNTQYF
TGTGCCAGCAACACCCCAGGAGGGGGCAATACGCAGTATTTT
>TRBJ2-1|many|TRBD1|TRBV12-3/TRBV12-4
CASSFRDRGYNEQFF
TGTGCCAGCAGTTTCAGGGACAGAGGCTACAATGAGCAGTTCTTC
>TRBJ1-1|-|-|TRBV7-9
CASSMTTEAFF
TGTGCCAGCAGCATGACCACTGAAGCTTTCTTT
>TRBJ2-1|-|-|TRBV18
CASSPGSLNEQFF
TGTGCCAGCTCACCCGGATCCCTCAATGAGCAGTTCTTC
>TRBJ2-5|-|-|TRBV12-3/TRBV12-4
CASSLFPVNQETQYF
TGTGCCAGCAGTTTATTCCCCGTGAACCAAGAGACCCAGTACTTC
>TRBJ2-1|many|TRBD2|TRBV5-1
CASSASGLAGGREQFF
TGCGCCAGCAGCGCTTCGGGACTAGCGGGGGGGCGGGAGCAGTTCTTC
>TRBJ1-1|few|-|TRBV6-2/TRBV6-3
CASSYGHTTEAFF
TGTGCCAGCAGTTACGGACATACCACTGAAGCTTTCTTT
>TRBJ2-3|few|-|TRBV5-1
CASREGVGTDTQYF
TGCGCCAGCAGAGAGGGTGTTGGCACAGATACGCAGTATTTT
>TRBJ1-2|-|-|TRBV14
CASSQEVFGLYGYTF
TGTGCCAGCAGCCAAGAAGTGTTCGGCCTCTATGGCTACACCTTC
>TRBJ2-5|-|-|TRBV5-1
CASSPGTLYQETQYF
TGCGCCAGCAGCCCGGGGACTCTCTACCAAGAGACCCAGTACTTC
>TRBJ2-5|few|-|TRBV5-6
CASSLYSGETQYF
TGTGCCAGCAGCCTGTACTCGGGGGAGACCCAGTACTTC
>TRBJ2-5|few|-|TRBV10-3
CAISESNSQETQYF
TGTGCCATCAGTGAGTCGAATAGCCAAGAGACCCAGTACTTC
>TRBJ2-7|-|TRBD1|TRBV4-3
CASSQDRGQGAGEQYF
TGCGCCAGCAGCCAAGATAGGGGACAGGGGGCTGGCGAGCAGTACTTC
>TRBJ1-1|-|-|TRBV4-1
CASSPRDTLMNTEAFF
TGCGCCAGCAGCCCCCGGGACACACTAATGAACACTGAAGCTTTCTTT
>TRBJ2-7|many|TRBD2|TRBV20-1
CSAMTSGRPREQYF
TGCAGTGCTATGACTAGCGGGAGGCCCCGCGAGCAGTACTTC
>TRBJ2-7|many|-|TRBV4-1
CASSQEGFPASGYEQYF
TGCGCCAGCAGCCAAGAAGGTTTCCCCGCCTCGGGCTACGAGCAGTACTTC
>TRBJ1-5|-|-|TRBV2
CASSGKGNQPQHF
TGTGCCAGCAGTGGGAAAGGAAATCAGCCCCAGCATTTT
>TRBJ2-1|many|-|TRBV7-2
CASSPTRDTYNEQFF
TGTGCCAGCAGCCCGACCCGGGACACCTACAATGAGCAGTTCTTC
>TRBJ1-1|-|TRBD1|TRBV20-1
CSAAGQGNTEAFF
TGCAGTGCCGCAGGACAGGGGAACACTGAAGCTTTCTTT
>TRBJ2-7|few|-|TRBV4-3
CASSQDRRREQYF
TGCGCCAGCAGCCAAGATCGGAGACGCGAGCAGTACTTC
>TRBJ2-5|-|-|TRBV4-1
CASSQDTGWETQYF
TGCGCCAGCAGCCAAGATACAGGGTGGGAGACCCAGTACTTC
>TRBJ2-7|few|-|TRBV9
CASSPMPTYEQYF
TGTGCCAGCAGCCCAATGCCAACCTACGAGCAGTACTTC
>TRBJ1-4|few|TRBD1|TRBV4-3
CASSQDISGGGEKLFF
TGCGCCAGCAGCCAAGATATCTCAGGGGGAGGTGAAAAACTGTTTTTT